This TCR beta chain originates from a study of blood T cells in healthy people across ages (dated by TCRdb to about 2015). Some background on the complete study: In model experiments, template switching captured about one uniquely barcoded TCR beta cDNA molecule for every two T cells. Donors of different ages were randomly distributed across sequencing lanes to avoid experimental bias. The study analyzed two additional independent replicas of 1 million unique cDNA reads from the same blood draw for two donors, one aged 18 to 29 and one aged 80 or older. The donors were divided into four age groups: young (average roughly 15 years), middle-aged (about 39), aged (around 67) and long-lived (around 80). To track age-related changes in TCR beta repertoire diversity, the study relied on deep sequencing normalized with unique cDNA molecular identifiers. General study outcomes and caveats: The CMV infection status of donors was not known, potentially confounding age-related changes in expanded clonotypes. As age increased, observed TCR beta diversity per million T cells dropped in a roughly linear way, and a significant reduction was already evident by age 40. Compared with the aged group, more naive CD4+ T cells, fewer expanded clones and increased TCR diversity were shown by the long-lived group, suggesting age selection. Because profiling used bulk unsorted PBMCs, naive and antigen-experienced compartments could not be compared conclusively. Estimates of total diversity from one million sequenced T cells were regarded as lower bounds and underestimates. Observed TCR beta diversity correlated strongly with the percentage of naive T cells measured by flow cytometry.

CDR1 and CDR2 are read off the germline V gene as MNHEY and SVGAGI. V is pared back by 6 bases and J by 5 bases, with 13 bases lying between the germline termini. Including the terminal cysteine and phenylalanine, the CDR3 comprises 14 residues. The sequence is cut down to CDR3 DNA, 42 bases in frame from base 1. The receptor library was made with 5' RACE. Sequenced using an Illumina HiSeq 2500. The second PCR ran for roughly 7 to 12 cycles and used a J-beta primer mix along with a sample-barcoded 5' primer. A template-switch 5' adaptor carrying 12 random nucleotides introduced a unique molecular identifier onto each TCR beta cDNA molecule. Each sample yielded at least 2.5 million CDR3-containing paired-end reads. First-strand cDNA was synthesized from all RNA with the Mint cDNA synthesis kit, primed by a TRBC-specific oligonucleotide. After uracil-DNA glycosylase treatment, a first 18-cycle PCR used universal primers M1SS and BC2_uni_R on all cDNA. The source study handled its data this way. Each sample was normalized by randomly selecting 1 million high-quality reads, each carrying a distinct molecular identifier. Reads with shared molecular identifiers were discarded instead of being binned into consensus sequences. CDR3 identification, clonotype clustering and error correction used MiTCR with a Q25 quality threshold and the strictest error-elimination algorithm. A nonparametric unseen species model with Euler transformation was used to estimate lower-bound total TCR beta diversity. Using fastp at Q25 and MiXCR, TCRdb reprocessed the public reads and kept productive beta chains. A single entry per CDR3 protein holds the most common genes and DNA from its merged rows. The V and J calls follow TCRdb's processing rather than the paper's. The sample includes hundreds of thousands of distinct CDR3 sequences, with 40% to 50% observed a single time. The ten most abundant clones make up approximately 19% of the sample.

In the case of this clonotype: Its antigen is unknown. Per-base qualities were not stored, and no clone one base away is much larger.

The roughly 39 donors, aged about 6 to 100 years, were systemically healthy Caucasian individuals from Russia. Each donor gave around 9.8 milliliters of peripheral blood, collected into EDTA-treated Vacutainer tubes. Ficoll-Paque density-gradient centrifugation was used to isolate PBMCs, with at least 6.5 million per sample. Trizol reagent was used to extract total RNA from PBMCs, with at least 5 micrograms per sample. For every donor, an aliquot of PBMCs went through flow cytometry to measure the percentages of naive CD45RAhigh/CD27high T cells. The V gene is TRBV6-5 and the J gene is TRBJ1-4; the D gene lacks a confident call. The material sequenced was blood. This sequence was found in a man in his 60s in good health. CDR3 loop: CASSPGVENEKLFF. The DNA sequence is given as TGTGCCAGCAGCCCCGGAGTAGAAAATGAAAAACTGTTTTTT.